A selection of T cell receptor beta chains follows, all from one sample in a study of blood T cell repertoires in COVID-19. TCRdb's table, derived via immunoSEQ multiplex PCR, lists solely in-frame clones and lacks some. In the table there are about 140,000 clones, more than 85% of which are singletons. Source material: peripheral blood. The receptors were sampled from a human donor in a cohort sampled during active COVID-19. Both conserved end residues are part of each CDR3. The order of the fields is V gene, CDR3 length, D gene, CDR3 protein. The D gene is left open where the match is weak.

TRBV7-8 13 . CASSLRRVHEQFF
TRBV4-1 16 TRBD1 CASSQLPGQQAYEQYF
TRBV19 14 TRBD1 CASRKQGSSYEQYF
TRBV30 15 . CAWSVRGKGQETQYF
TRBV5-1 17 TRBD2 CASSLGTSRSSYNEQFF
TRBV4-2 15 TRBD2 CASSQEAGGTGELFF
TRBV7-9 19 TRBD2 CASSSLNPTRAGEGDTQYF
TRBV28 15 TRBD2 CVSRLAGELDNEQFF
TRBV4-1 17 TRBD2 CASSQDRSGSVLDEQFF
TRBV25-1 16 TRBD1 CASSPRDSNIIDTQYF
TRBV14 14 TRBD1 CASSRDRGQYEQYF
TRBV5-6 15 . CASSLAGRGNYGYTF
TRBV18 19 TRBD1 CASSPGRALGSTGNYGYTF
TRBV7-9 15 TRBD1 CASSLRTGGESPLHF
TRBV6-2/TRBV6-3 17 TRBD1 CASSPGQGRMGNQPQHF
TRBV7-2 15 . CASSSVAGRTDTQYF
TRBV28 19 . CASRQTPWGPPPGNTEAFF
TRBV5-6 15 . CASSPGQRSNYGYTF
TRBV19 17 . CASSIRASRRGPGELFF
TRBV11-2 12 . CASSGLTYEQYF
TRBV23-1 16 TRBD1 CASSHQSGQSNTEAFF
TRBV5-6 16 TRBD1 CASSLGPRGSGETQYF
TRBV11-2 15 . CASSSPWGHTYEQYF
TRBV28 13 . CASSLGRGYEQYF
TRBV7-8 16 TRBD2 CASSTLVSGREGEQFF
TRBV2 13 . CASREQAKNIQYF
TRBV7-2 12 . CASSLNSYEQYF
TRBV12-3/TRBV12-4 13 . CATSPQGVQPQHF
TRBV21-1 14 . CASSNMSSQETQYF
TRBV3-1/TRBV3-2 13 . CASSLGQPTEAFF
TRBV2 10 TRBD1 CASGTAGYTF
TRBV27 15 TRBD2 CASTLGASGYNEQFF
TRBV9 16 . CASSVVGDFVVEEQFF
TRBV14 14 . CASSARSWSDTQYF
TRBV2 14 . CASRAVTVNTEAFF
TRBV29-1 13 . CSVRTDTNTEAFF
TRBV18 12 . CASSFNTYEQYF
TRBV5-1 12 . CASSLQGLEAFF
TRBV5-1 14 TRBD1 CASTLDRGADTQYF
TRBV7-9 16 . CASSTSRTTPTDTQYF
TRBV5-1 20 TRBD2 CASSSPQSSGRAPGADTQYF
TRBV2 14 TRBD1 CASSDRDRVSEQYF
TRBV7-9 15 TRBD1 CASSPGTGDSEKLFF